This is a list of T cell receptor beta chains from one sample in a study of cytomegalovirus exposure and HLA in healthy donors. Only in-frame clones appear in the TCRdb table, and some are missing; sequencing was by immunoSEQ multiplex PCR. The sample carries approximately 190,000 clones, more than 65% recorded once. The sequencing sample was made of PBMCs. These receptors were collected from a man aged 45-65 years in good health and CMV-seronegative. Each CDR3 is given with its conserved first and last residue. The order of the fields is V gene, CDR3 length, J gene, D gene, clone size, CDR3 protein, CDR3 DNA. A D gene is named only where the DNA matches it firmly. Some rows mark clone size as missing; the rest say once, few, many or name a class of expanded clone.

TRBV15	14	TRBJ2-1	NA	few	CATSSQGSNNEQFF	TGTGCCACCAGCAGCCAGGGTAGTAACAATGAGCAGTTCTTC
TRBV2	15	TRBJ2-1	TRBD2	NA	CASRIVAGGSNEQFF	TGTGCCAGCAGAATCGTGGCGGGGGGGAGTAATGAGCAGTTCTTC
TRBV6-6	14	TRBJ1-6	NA	NA	CASSLAGARSPLHF	TGTGCCAGCAGTTTGGCTGGAGCTAGATCACCCCTCCACTTT
TRBV15	16	TRBJ1-5	NA	NA	CATSPREEQGRQPQHF	TGTGCCACCAGCCCCCGGGAGGAACAGGGTAGACAGCCCCAGCATTTT
TRBV5-4	15	TRBJ1-3	NA	NA	CASSLAPGLGNTIYF	TGTGCCAGCAGCTTGGCCCCAGGGCTTGGAAACACCATATATTTT
TRBV18	18	TRBJ1-5	NA	once	CASSPRAPRGYSNQPQHF	TGTGCCAGCTCACCCAGGGCCCCCAGGGGCTATAGCAATCAGCCCCAGCATTTT
TRBV7-8	15	TRBJ1-3	NA	few	CASSLNTGSGNTIYF	TGTGCCAGCAGCTTAAACACGGGCTCTGGAAACACCATATATTTT
TRBV5-1	15	TRBJ2-7	TRBD2	NA	CASSHGLAGGREQYF	TGCGCCAGCAGCCACGGACTAGCGGGGGGTCGTGAGCAGTACTTC
TRBV6-6	14	TRBJ1-2	NA	NA	CASRSQGSNYGYTF	TGTGCCAGCAGATCACAGGGAAGCAACTATGGCTACACCTTC
TRBV6-6	15	TRBJ1-3	TRBD1	few	CASSLQGEYGNTIYF	TGTGCCAGCAGTCTACAGGGGGAGTATGGAAACACCATATATTTT
TRBV5-6	14	TRBJ2-7	TRBD2	NA	CASRLTSGSYEQYF	TGTGCCAGCAGGCTGACTAGCGGCTCCTACGAGCAGTACTTC
TRBV27	16	TRBJ1-1	NA	NA	CASSRAGLWGDTEAFF	TGTGCCAGCAGTCGTGCGGGACTTTGGGGCGACACTGAAGCTTTCTTT
TRBV11-2	15	TRBJ2-1	NA	NA	CASTPNQGARNEQFF	TGTGCCAGCACTCCAAATCAAGGGGCGCGCAATGAGCAGTTCTTC
TRBV5-6	16	TRBJ1-6	NA	few	CASSLKGGGYNSPLHF	TGTGCCAGCAGCTTAAAGGGGGGGGGCTATAATTCACCCCTCCACTTT
TRBV5-1	15	TRBJ2-3	NA	NA	CASSPTTKSTDTQYF	TGCGCCAGCAGCCCGACTACTAAAAGCACAGATACGCAGTATTTT
TRBV2	12	TRBJ2-7	NA	few	CASSGEAYEQYF	TGTGCCAGCAGCGGGGAAGCCTACGAGCAGTACTTC
TRBV7-9	17	TRBJ2-2	TRBD1	NA	CSSSSIEGARNTGELFF	TGTTCCAGCAGCTCGATAGAGGGGGCGAGGAACACCGGGGAGCTGTTTTTT
TRBV7-2	18	TRBJ1-5	NA	few	CASSLRSGTGFLNQPQHF	TGTGCCAGCAGCTTAAGGTCGGGAACAGGGTTTCTAAATCAGCCCCAGCATTTT
TRBV10-2	16	TRBJ1-6	NA	NA	CASRSGLQGRNSPLHF	TGCGCCAGCAGGTCAGGTTTACAGGGCCGGAATTCACCCCTCCACTTT
TRBV10-2	18	TRBJ1-5	NA	NA	CASSATSTTGYSNQPQHF	TGCGCCAGCAGCGCAACCAGCACGACAGGTTATAGCAATCAGCCCCAGCATTTT
TRBV7-3	16	TRBJ1-2	TRBD1	NA	CASSLQGGGLPYGYTF	TGTGCCAGCAGCTTACAAGGAGGGGGCCTACCCTATGGCTACACCTTC
TRBV9	17	TRBJ2-3	TRBD1	NA	CASSVGQGARSTDTQYF	TGTGCCAGCAGCGTTGGACAGGGGGCGCGGAGCACAGATACGCAGTATTTT
TRBV7-2	16	TRBJ2-3	NA	NA	CASSPHGAGNTDTQYF	TGTGCCAGCAGCCCGCACGGTGCGGGAAACACAGATACGCAGTATTTT
TRBV18	14	TRBJ1-2	NA	NA	CASSPTGENYGYTF	TGTGCCAGCTCACCAACCGGGGAAAACTATGGCTACACCTTC
TRBV4-2	17	TRBJ2-5	TRBD2	NA	CASSQVGASGGQGTQYF	TGTGCCAGCAGCCAGGTTGGGGCTAGCGGGGGGCAAGGGACCCAGTACTTC
TRBV2	11	TRBJ2-7	NA	few	CASKGGYEQYF	TGTGCCAGCAAGGGAGGTTACGAGCAGTACTTC
TRBV9	16	TRBJ2-1	NA	NA	CASSVGAAPLRDEQFF	TGTGCCAGCAGCGTAGGAGCGGCCCCACTCCGGGATGAGCAGTTCTTC
TRBV10-3	12	TRBJ1-2	TRBD1	NA	CAISEGQGGYTF	TGTGCCATCAGTGAAGGACAGGGTGGCTACACCTTC
TRBV5-8	15	TRBJ1-2	NA	NA	CASSLDRWNVYGYTF	TGTGCCAGCAGCCTAGACAGGTGGAACGTCTATGGCTACACCTTC
TRBV19	14	TRBJ2-1	TRBD1	NA	CASNNRGAYNEQFF	TGTGCCAGTAACAACAGGGGGGCCTACAATGAGCAGTTCTTC
TRBV4-1	13	TRBJ2-3	NA	NA	CAGSRVLTDTQYF	TGCGCCGGATCCAGGGTCCTCACAGATACGCAGTATTTT
TRBV18	14	TRBJ2-7	NA	NA	CASSEKPQGHEQYF	TGTGCCAGCTCAGAAAAGCCACAGGGACACGAGCAGTACTTC
TRBV7-9	12	TRBJ2-1	NA	NA	CASSLEVSGQFF	TGTGCCAGCAGCTTAGAGGTGAGCGGGCAGTTCTTC
TRBV19	14	TRBJ1-2	NA	NA	CASSRDQGIYGYTF	TGTGCCAGTAGTAGGGATCAGGGGATCTATGGCTACACCTTC
TRBV9	15	TRBJ1-1	NA	NA	CASSVEFGGYTEAFF	TGTGCCAGCAGCGTAGAATTCGGGGGTTACACTGAAGCTTTCTTT
TRBV27	12	TRBJ2-1	NA	NA	CASSGQGREQFF	TGTGCCAGCAGTGGCCAGGGCCGGGAGCAGTTCTTC
TRBV5-1	15	TRBJ2-3	NA	NA	CASNPMAQTPDTQYF	TGCGCCAGCAACCCCATGGCCCAGACACCAGATACGCAGTATTTT
TRBV7-9	13	TRBJ2-7	TRBD2	once	CSSSLTSEYEQYF	TGTTCCAGCAGCCTTACTAGCGAGTACGAGCAGTACTTC
TRBV9	15	TRBJ2-7	TRBD2	NA	CASSGTSGGAGEQYF	TGTGCCAGCAGCGGGACTAGCGGGGGGGCGGGCGAGCAGTACTTC
TRBV5-1	14	TRBJ2-3	NA	NA	CASSLGTATDTQYF	TGCGCCAGCAGCTTGGGTACAGCCACAGATACGCAGTATTTT